This T cell receptor (beta chain) was observed in a study of identical twins. This clonotype was counted a few times. TCRdb analysed the 5' RACE reads with MiXCR anew, one entry per CDR3 protein. The sample has about 520,000 distinct CDR3 sequences, approximately 22% seen once; the top ten hold 0.91%. The data also belong to a second study, concerning T cells expressing NK-cell markers.

This clonotype was sampled from a woman aged 18-29 years in good health. The sample comprised CD4+ T cells sorted from blood.

The CDR3 nucleotides read TGTGCCAGCCGGCTGGGAAGATACAATGAGCAGTTCTTC. The encoded protein is CASRLGRYNEQFF. This chain joins TRBV6-2 or TRBV6-3 and TRBJ2-1; D is unclear. Between the trimmed V and J ends, which lost 8 bases and 4 bases, there was a span of 12 bases. CDR1 MNHEY and CDR2 SVGEGT come from the germline V gene. The CDR3 extends over 13 amino acids.